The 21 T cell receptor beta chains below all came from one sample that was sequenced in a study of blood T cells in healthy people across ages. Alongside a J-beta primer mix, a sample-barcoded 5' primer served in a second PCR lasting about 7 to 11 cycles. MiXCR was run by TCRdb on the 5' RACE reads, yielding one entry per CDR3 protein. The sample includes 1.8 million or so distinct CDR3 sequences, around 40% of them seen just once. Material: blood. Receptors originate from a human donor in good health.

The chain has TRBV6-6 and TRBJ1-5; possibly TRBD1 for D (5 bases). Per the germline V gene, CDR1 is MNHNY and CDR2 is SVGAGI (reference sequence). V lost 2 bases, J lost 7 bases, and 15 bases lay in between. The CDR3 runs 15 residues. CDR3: CASSYNAGTGQPQHF. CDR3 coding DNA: TGTGCCAGCAGTTACAATGCCGGGACTGGGCAGCCCCAGCATTTT.

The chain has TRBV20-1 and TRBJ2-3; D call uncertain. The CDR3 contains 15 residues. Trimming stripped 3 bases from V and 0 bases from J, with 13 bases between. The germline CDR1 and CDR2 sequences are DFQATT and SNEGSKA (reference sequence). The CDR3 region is CSASPLRASTDTQYF. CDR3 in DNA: TGCAGTGCTAGTCCCCTTCGAGCTAGCACAGATACGCAGTATTTT.

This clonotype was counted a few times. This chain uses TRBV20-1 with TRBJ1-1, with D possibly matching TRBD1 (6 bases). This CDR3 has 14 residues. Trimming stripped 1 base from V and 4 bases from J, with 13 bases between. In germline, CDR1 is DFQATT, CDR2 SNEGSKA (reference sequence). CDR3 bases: TGCAGTGCTAGAGCAGCGTCAGGGGCCACTGAAGCTTTCTTT. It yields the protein CSARAASGATEAFF.

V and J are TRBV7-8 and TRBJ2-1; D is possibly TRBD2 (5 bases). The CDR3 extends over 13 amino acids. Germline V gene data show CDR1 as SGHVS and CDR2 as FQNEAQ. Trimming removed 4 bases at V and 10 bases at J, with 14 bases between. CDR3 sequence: CASSSEGFQEQFF. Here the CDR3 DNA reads TGTGCCAGCAGCTCCGAGGGCTTCCAAGAGCAGTTCTTC.

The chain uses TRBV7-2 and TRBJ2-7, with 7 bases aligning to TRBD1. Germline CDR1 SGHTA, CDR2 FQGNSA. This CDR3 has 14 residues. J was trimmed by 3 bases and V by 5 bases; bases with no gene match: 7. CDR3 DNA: TGTGCCAGCAGCCCAGACAGGGCTTACTACGAGCAGTACTTC. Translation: CASSPDRAYYEQYF.

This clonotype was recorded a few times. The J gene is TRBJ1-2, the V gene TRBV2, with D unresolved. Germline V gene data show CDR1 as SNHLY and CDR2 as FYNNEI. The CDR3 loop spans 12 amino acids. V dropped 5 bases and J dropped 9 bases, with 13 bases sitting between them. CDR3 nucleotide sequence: TGTGCCAGCAGTCCCACCGATAGTAGCTACACCTTC. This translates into CASSPTDSSYTF.

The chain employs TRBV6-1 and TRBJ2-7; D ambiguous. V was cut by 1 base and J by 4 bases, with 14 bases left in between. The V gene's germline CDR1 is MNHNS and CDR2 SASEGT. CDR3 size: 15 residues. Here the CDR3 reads CASSEGASTYYEQYF. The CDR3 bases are TGTGCCAGCAGTGAAGGGGCCTCCACATATTACGAGCAGTACTTC.

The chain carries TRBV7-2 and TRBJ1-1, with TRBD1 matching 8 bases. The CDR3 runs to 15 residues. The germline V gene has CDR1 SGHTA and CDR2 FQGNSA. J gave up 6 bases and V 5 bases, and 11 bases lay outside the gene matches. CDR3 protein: CASSPRGPTTSEAFF. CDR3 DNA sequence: TGTGCCAGCAGCCCCAGGGGGCCAACGACGTCTGAAGCTTTCTTT.

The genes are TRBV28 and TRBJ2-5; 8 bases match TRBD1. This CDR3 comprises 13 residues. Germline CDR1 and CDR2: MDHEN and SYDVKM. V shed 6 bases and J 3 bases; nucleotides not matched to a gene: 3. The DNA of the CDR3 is TGTGCCAGCAGGATGACAGGGGAAGAGACCCAGTACTTC. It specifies CASRMTGEETQYF.

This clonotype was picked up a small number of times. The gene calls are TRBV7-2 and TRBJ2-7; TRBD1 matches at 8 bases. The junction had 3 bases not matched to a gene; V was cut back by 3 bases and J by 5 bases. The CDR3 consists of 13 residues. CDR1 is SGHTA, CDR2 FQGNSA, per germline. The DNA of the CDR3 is TGTGCCAGCAGCTTGGACAGGGATAACGAGCAGTACTTC. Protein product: CASSLDRDNEQYF.

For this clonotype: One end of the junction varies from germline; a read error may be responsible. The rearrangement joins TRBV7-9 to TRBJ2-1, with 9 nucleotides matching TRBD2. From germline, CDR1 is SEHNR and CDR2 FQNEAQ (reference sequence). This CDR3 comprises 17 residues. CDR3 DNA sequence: TGTGCCAGTAGCTTAAGTGCCGGCGGGGGGGCCTACAATGAGCAGTTCTTC. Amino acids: CASSLSAGGGAYNEQFF. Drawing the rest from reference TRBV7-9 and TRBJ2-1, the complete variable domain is DTGVSQNPRHKITKRGQNVTFRCDPISEHNRLYWYRQTLGQGPEFLTYFQNEAQLEKSRLLSDRFSAERPKGSFSTLEIQRTEQGDSAMYLCASSLSAGGGAYNEQFFGPGTRLTVL.

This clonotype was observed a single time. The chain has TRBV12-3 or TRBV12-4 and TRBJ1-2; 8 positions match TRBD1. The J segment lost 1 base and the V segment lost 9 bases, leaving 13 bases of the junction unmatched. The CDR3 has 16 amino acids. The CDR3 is CASSRGTGAFNYGYTF. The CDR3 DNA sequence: TGTGCCAGTAGTCGGGGGACAGGCGCCTTTAACTATGGCTACACCTTC.

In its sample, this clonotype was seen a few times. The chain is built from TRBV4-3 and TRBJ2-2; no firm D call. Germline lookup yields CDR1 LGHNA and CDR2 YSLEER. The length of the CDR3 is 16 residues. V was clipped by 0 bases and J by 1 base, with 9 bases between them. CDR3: CASSQEGAVNTGELFF. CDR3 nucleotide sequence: TGCGCCAGCAGCCAAGAAGGTGCGGTGAACACCGGGGAGCTGTTTTTT.

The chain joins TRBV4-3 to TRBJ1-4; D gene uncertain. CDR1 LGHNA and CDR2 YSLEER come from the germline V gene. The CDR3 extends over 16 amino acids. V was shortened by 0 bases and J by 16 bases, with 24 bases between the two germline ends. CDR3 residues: CASSQDRGVVTDTQFF. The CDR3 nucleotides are TGCGCCAGCAGCCAAGATCGTGGGGTCGTCACAGATACGCAGTTTTTT.

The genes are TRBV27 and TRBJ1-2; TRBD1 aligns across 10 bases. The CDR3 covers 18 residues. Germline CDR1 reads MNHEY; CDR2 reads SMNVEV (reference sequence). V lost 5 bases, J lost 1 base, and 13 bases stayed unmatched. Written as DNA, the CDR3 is TGTGCCAGCAGTGGAGTGCGACAGGGGGCAGATCTTAACTATGGCTACACCTTC. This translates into CASSGVRQGADLNYGYTF.

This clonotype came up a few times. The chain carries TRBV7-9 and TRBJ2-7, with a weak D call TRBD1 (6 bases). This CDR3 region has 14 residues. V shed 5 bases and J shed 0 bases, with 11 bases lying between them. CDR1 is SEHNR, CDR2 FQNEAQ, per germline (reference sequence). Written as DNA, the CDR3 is TGTGCCAGCAGCCACGAGGGGGTCTCCTACGAGCAGTACTTC. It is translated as CASSHEGVSYEQYF.

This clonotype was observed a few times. This chain's CDR3 is CASSSAGNTDTQYF. Here the CDR3 DNA reads TGTGCCAGCAGCTCAGCGGGCAACACAGATACGCAGTATTTT. The chain combines TRBV7-6 with TRBJ2-3; weak D call: TRBD2 (6 bases). The V and J ends lost 4 bases and 2 bases respectively, with 10 bases between them. CDR3 size: 14 residues. Per germline, CDR1 SGHVS and CDR2 FNYEAQ.

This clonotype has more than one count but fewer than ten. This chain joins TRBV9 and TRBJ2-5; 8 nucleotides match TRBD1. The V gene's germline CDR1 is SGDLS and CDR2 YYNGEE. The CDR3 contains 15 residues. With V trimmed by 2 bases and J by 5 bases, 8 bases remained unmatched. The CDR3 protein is CASSVGQAVIETQYF. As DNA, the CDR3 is TGTGCCAGCAGCGTGGGACAGGCGGTTATCGAGACCCAGTACTTC.

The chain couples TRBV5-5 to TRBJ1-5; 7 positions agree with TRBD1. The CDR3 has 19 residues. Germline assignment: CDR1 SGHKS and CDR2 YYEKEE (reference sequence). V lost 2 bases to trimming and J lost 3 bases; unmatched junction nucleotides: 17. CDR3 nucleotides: TGTGCCAGCAGCTTCCAGGTGTCAGGGGGTTGGAGAAACAATCAGCCCCAGCATTTT. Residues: CASSFQVSGGWRNNQPQHF. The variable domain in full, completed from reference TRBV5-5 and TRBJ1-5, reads DAGVTQSPTHLIKTRGQQVTLRCSPISGHKSVSWYQQVLGQGPQFIFQYYEKEERGRGNFPDRFSARQFPNYSSELNVNALLLGDSALYLCASSFQVSGGWRNNQPQHFGDGTRLSIL.

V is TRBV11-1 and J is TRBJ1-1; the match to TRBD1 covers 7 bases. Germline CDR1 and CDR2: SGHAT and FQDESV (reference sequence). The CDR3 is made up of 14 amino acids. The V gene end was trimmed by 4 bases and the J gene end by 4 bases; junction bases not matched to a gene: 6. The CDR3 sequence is CASSSFRGSTEAFF. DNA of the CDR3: TGTGCCAGCAGCTCCTTCAGGGGGTCCACTGAAGCTTTCTTT.

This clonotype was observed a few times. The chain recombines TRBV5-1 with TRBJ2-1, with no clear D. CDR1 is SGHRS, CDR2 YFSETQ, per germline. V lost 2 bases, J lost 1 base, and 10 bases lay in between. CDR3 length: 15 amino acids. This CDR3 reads CASSFSAGSYNEQFF. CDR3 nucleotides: TGCGCCAGCAGCTTCAGTGCTGGGTCCTACAATGAGCAGTTCTTC.